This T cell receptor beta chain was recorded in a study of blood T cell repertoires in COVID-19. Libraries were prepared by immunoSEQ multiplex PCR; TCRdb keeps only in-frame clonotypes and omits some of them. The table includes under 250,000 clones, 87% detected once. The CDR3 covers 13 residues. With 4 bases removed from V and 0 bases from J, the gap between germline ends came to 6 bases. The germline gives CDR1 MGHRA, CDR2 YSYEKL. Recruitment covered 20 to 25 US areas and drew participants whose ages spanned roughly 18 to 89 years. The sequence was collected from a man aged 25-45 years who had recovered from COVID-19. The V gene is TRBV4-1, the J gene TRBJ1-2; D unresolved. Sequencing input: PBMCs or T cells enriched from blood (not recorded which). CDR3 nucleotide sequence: TGCGCCAGCAGCCTATCGGCTAACTATGGCTACACCTTC. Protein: CASSLSANYGYTF.